These 29 T cell receptor beta chains were sequenced from one sample in a study of CD8 T cells in Susac syndrome. RNA was extracted with the RNeasy kit, and a quantity of about 0.45 to 1 ug was reverse transcribed using random hexamers. From the immunoSEQ multiplex PCR reads, TCRdb called clonotypes with MiXCR, one entry per CDR3 protein. This sample has approximately 140,000 distinct CDR3 sequences; about 93% occur once, and the top ten carry approximately 0.3%. Sequencing was done on a sample of CD8+ T cells from PBMCs. The receptors come from a human donor in good health.

The V call is TRBV20-1, the J call TRBJ1-2, with D unclear. CDR3 length: 12 amino acids. The germline V gene encodes CDR1 DFQATT and CDR2 SNEGSKA (reference sequence). CDR3 in amino acids: CTQTREDYGYTF. CDR3 sequence (DNA): TGCACCCAGACTAGGGAGGACTATGGCTACACCTTC.

The rearrangement joins TRBV5-4 to TRBJ1-2; 10 nucleotides match TRBD1. V dropped 6 bases and J dropped 6; count of bases not matched to a gene: 8. Germline values: CDR1 SGHNT, CDR2 YYREEE (reference sequence). The CDR3 is made up of 14 amino acids. CDR3 in amino acids: CASIPGQGSDGYTF. CDR3 DNA sequence: TGTGCCAGCATCCCGGGACAGGGGTCGGATGGCTACACCTTC.

V gene TRBV30 combines with J gene TRBJ2-7, with 8 bases matching TRBD2. CDR3 length: 13 amino acids. Germline V gene lookup returns CDR1 GTSNPN and CDR2 SVGIG (reference sequence). V lost 3 bases, J lost 1 base, and 2 bases stayed unmatched. The CDR3 loop is CAWRAGVSYEQYF. As DNA, the CDR3 is TGTGCCTGGAGAGCGGGAGTGTCCTACGAGCAGTACTTC.

The chain links TRBV4-2 to TRBJ2-4; D is undetermined. This CDR3 region has 14 residues. From germline, CDR1 is LGHNA and CDR2 YNFKEQ. Trimming removed 2 bases at V and 8 bases at J, with 13 bases between. In DNA, the CDR3 is TGTGCCAGCAGCCAAACCCCCGAGATTGACATTCAGTACTTC. This encodes CASSQTPEIDIQYF.

This CDR3 is CSAPTPGGGDTQYF. CDR3 sequence (DNA): TGCAGTGCCCCGACTCCCGGTGGTGGAGATACGCAGTATTTT. The chain has TRBV20-1 and TRBJ2-3; D uncertain. The CDR3 loop spans 14 amino acids. Trimming removed 6 bases from V and 5 bases from J, with 18 bases in between. CDR1 is DFQATT and CDR2 is SNEGSKA in the germline V gene (reference sequence).

The chain uses TRBV7-2 and TRBJ2-1; 7 bases match TRBD1. The V gene's germline CDR1 is SGHTA and CDR2 FQGNSA. There are 17 residues in the CDR3. Losses at the gene ends were 2 bases for V and 2 bases for J; bases not matched to a gene: 9. Here the CDR3 reads CASSLTGAHHTYNEQFF. CDR3 DNA sequence: TGTGCCAGCAGCTTAACAGGGGCCCACCATACCTACAATGAGCAGTTCTTC.

The genes are TRBV21-1 and TRBJ2-1; the DNA was not compared with TRBD2, the D call given in the table. TRBV21-1 is a documented pseudogene. The CDR3 has 16 amino acids. CDR3 in amino acids: CASSNSGGLADNEQFF. The CDR3 bases are TGTGCCAGCAGCAATTCTGGGGGCCTAGCGGACAATGAGCAGTTCTTC.

V is TRBV29-1 and J is TRBJ2-7; 7 nucleotides agree with TRBD1. Germline V CDR1 and CDR2: SQVTM, ANQGSEA. CDR3 length: 13 amino acids. V dropped 4 bases and J dropped 2; count of bases not matched to a gene: 5. The CDR3 DNA reads TGCAGCGTTGGACAGGGATATCCCTACGAGCAGTACTTC. This gives the protein CSVGQGYPYEQYF.

The chain recombines TRBV13 with TRBJ2-3, with 8 nucleotides matching TRBD2. CDR1 is PRHDT and CDR2 is FYEKMQ in the germline V gene (reference sequence). The CDR3 contains 16 residues. Germline trimming cut 4 bases from V and 0 bases from J; bases unmatched to any gene: 6. The CDR3 reads CASSSPGLVSTDTQYF. Written as DNA, the CDR3 is TGTGCCAGCAGCTCCCCGGGACTAGTTAGCACAGATACGCAGTATTTT.

The J gene is TRBJ2-5, the V gene TRBV28; possibly TRBD1 or TRBD2 for D (5 bases each). The CDR3 runs to 17 residues. Germline V gene lookup returns CDR1 MDHEN and CDR2 SYDVKM. Between the trimmed V and J ends, which lost 5 bases and 5 bases, there was a span of 24 bases. This CDR3 reads CASSPPMDTNSEETQYF. CDR3 nucleotides: TGTGCCAGCAGTCCCCCGATGGACACTAATAGCGAGGAGACCCAGTACTTC.

The V call is TRBV30, the J call TRBJ2-3, with TRBD1 matching over 10 bases. The V gene's germline CDR1 is GTSNPN and CDR2 SVGIG (reference sequence). The ends lost 4 bases at V and 6 bases at J; junction bases unmatched: 4. The length of the CDR3 is 13 residues. The CDR3 DNA reads as TGTGCCTGGAACAGGGGACAGGGGGATACGCAGTATTTT. Its translation is CAWNRGQGDTQYF.

The rearrangement joins TRBV7-9 to TRBJ1-2, with 8 bases that match TRBD1. The CDR3 contains 14 residues. Germline CDR1 reads SEHNR; CDR2 reads FQNEAQ (reference sequence). With 7 bases clipped from V and 2 bases from J, the junction kept 6 bases outside the gene matches. CDR3 sequence reads: CASTRTGSNYGYTF. CDR3 bases: TGTGCCAGCACCCGGACAGGGTCAAACTATGGCTACACCTTC.

The chain combines TRBV9 with TRBJ1-6; possibly TRBD1 for D (5 bases). Trimming cost V 4 bases and J 7 bases, with 18 bases left between them. Germline-derived CDR1 and CDR2 are SGDLS and YYNGEE. This CDR3 comprises 16 residues. CDR3 residues: CASSSQGGAGNSPLHF. The CDR3 nucleotides are TGTGCCAGCAGCTCGCAAGGAGGGGCAGGAAATTCACCCCTCCACTTT.

CDR3 sequence reads: CASSGTSPGYNEQFF. Here the CDR3 DNA reads TGTGCCAGCAGCGGGACCTCCCCTGGCTACAATGAGCAGTTCTTC. The chain recombines TRBV6-5 with TRBJ2-1; D may match TRBD1 or TRBD2 (5 bases each). V was shortened by 6 bases and J by 3 bases, with 15 bases between the two germline ends. The CDR3 sequence is 15 residues long. In germline, CDR1 is MNHEY, CDR2 SVGAGI.

The V gene is TRBV6-5, the J gene TRBJ2-7; the match to TRBD1 covers 7 bases. The CDR3 extends over 13 amino acids. V dropped 5 bases and J dropped 5; count of bases not matched to a gene: 6. Per germline, CDR1 MNHEY and CDR2 SVGAGI. This chain's CDR3 is CASSPDRDDEQYF. The CDR3 DNA follows: TGTGCCAGCAGTCCTGACAGGGATGACGAGCAGTACTTC.

The rearrangement links TRBV11-1 to TRBJ2-1; the match to TRBD2 covers 8 bases. This CDR3 is 14 amino acids long. Germline CDR1 and CDR2: SGHAT and FQDESV (reference sequence). V lost 2 bases to trimming and J lost 6 bases; unmatched junction nucleotides: 3. CDR3 bases: TGTGCCAGCAGCTTATCCGGGACTAGCAATGAGCAGTTCTTC. The encoded protein is CASSLSGTSNEQFF.

The genes are TRBV24-1 and TRBJ2-1, with D perhaps matching TRBD1 (5 bases). V was trimmed by 11 bases and J by 6 bases, leaving 13 bases between them. Looked up from germline, CDR1 is KGHDR and CDR2 is SFDVKD. The CDR3 totals 12 residues. The CDR3 nucleotides read TGTGCCATAAGGGGCCCTACCAATGAGCAGTTCTTC. It yields the protein CAIRGPTNEQFF.

The rearrangement joins TRBV7-9 to TRBJ2-1; 8 bases align to TRBD2. In germline, CDR1 is SEHNR, CDR2 FQNEAQ (reference sequence). The J segment lost 6 bases and the V segment lost 7 bases, leaving 5 bases of the junction unmatched. The CDR3 covers 13 residues. CDR3 amino acids: CASTPGGGNEQFF. CDR3 DNA: TGTGCCAGCACCCCGGGGGGGGGCAATGAGCAGTTCTTC. Full variable domain (remainder filled in from reference TRBV7-9 and TRBJ2-1): DTGVSQNPRHKITKRGQNVTFRCDPISEHNRLYWYRQTLGQGPEFLTYFQNEAQLEKSRLLSDRFSAERPKGSFSTLEIQRTEQGDSAMYLCASTPGGGNEQFFGPGTRLTVL.

This chain joins TRBV27 and TRBJ1-2; D gene ambiguous. The CDR3 has 12 amino acids. Germline V CDR1 and CDR2: MNHEY, SMNVEV (reference sequence). Trimming removed 10 bases from V and 5 bases from J, with 14 bases in between. Here the CDR3 reads CATQTRGYGYTF. CDR3 coding DNA: TGTGCCACCCAAACGAGAGGGTATGGCTACACCTTC.

The chain carries TRBV6-2 or TRBV6-3 and TRBJ2-2, with unresolved D. From germline, CDR1 is MNHEY and CDR2 SVGEGT. Trimming removed 2 bases at V and 6 bases at J, with 7 bases between. The CDR3 contains 13 residues. Here the CDR3 reads CASSYSFPGELFF. CDR3 DNA: TGTGCCAGCAGTTACAGCTTCCCCGGGGAGCTGTTTTTT.

V is TRBV7-9 and J is TRBJ1-5, with 10 bases aligning to TRBD1. Germline trimming cut 5 bases from V and 7 bases from J; bases unmatched to any gene: 2. CDR3 length: 13 amino acids. Germline V gene data show CDR1 as SEHNR and CDR2 as FQNEAQ (reference sequence). CDR3 bases: TGTGCCAGCAGCGGGACAGGGGAACAGCCCCAGCATTTT. Translated: CASSGTGEQPQHF.

The V call is TRBV4-3, the J call TRBJ2-1; 9 positions match TRBD2. Germline CDR1 reads LGHNA; CDR2 reads YSLEER. V gave up 0 bases and J gave up 4 bases; unmatched junction bases: 7. CDR3 length: 17 residues. The CDR3 DNA is TGCGCCAGCAGCCAAGATGCTGCTAGCGGGAAATACAATGAGCAGTTCTTC. Encoded protein: CASSQDAASGKYNEQFF.

This clonotype showed up just a few times. The V gene is TRBV28, the J gene TRBJ1-1; maybe TRBD1 (6 bases). V was cut by 3 bases and J by 1 base, with 6 bases left in between. This CDR3 has 13 residues. Germline CDR1 MDHEN, CDR2 SYDVKM. Here the CDR3 reads CASSLTGNTEAFF. The CDR3 DNA follows: TGTGCCAGCAGTTTGACAGGGAACACTGAAGCTTTCTTT.

The V call is TRBV24-1, the J call TRBJ1-2; TRBD1 matches at 10 bases. The CDR3 loop spans 14 amino acids. The J segment lost 8 bases and the V segment lost 6 bases, leaving 8 bases of the junction unmatched. In germline, CDR1 is KGHDR, CDR2 SFDVKD. The CDR3 spells CATSNRDRGGGYTF. DNA of the CDR3: TGTGCCACCAGTAACCGGGACAGGGGTGGAGGCTACACCTTC.

The V gene is TRBV28, the J gene TRBJ2-5; 10 nucleotides match TRBD2. This CDR3 is 16 amino acids long. Germline CDR1 reads MDHEN; CDR2 reads SYDVKM. V shed 5 bases, J shed 5 bases, and the junction held 11 bases outside the gene matches. DNA for the CDR3: TGTGCCAGCAGTCCCCCCCCGTTGACTAGCGGGGAGACCCAGTACTTC. Amino acids: CASSPPPLTSGETQYF.

The chain has TRBV24-1 and TRBJ2-7; TRBD2 matches at 10 bases. Germline trimming cut 9 bases from V and 0 bases from J; bases unmatched to any gene: 4. The CDR3 has 14 residues. Germline loops: CDR1 KGHDR, CDR2 SFDVKD. In DNA form, the CDR3 reads TGTGCCACCGAACTAGCGGGGTTCTCCTACGAGCAGTACTTC. Translation: CATELAGFSYEQYF.

The gene calls are TRBV15 and TRBJ1-5; perhaps TRBD1 as D (6 bases). V shed 6 bases and J shed 4 bases, with 16 bases lying between them. Germline V gene lookup returns CDR1 LNHNV and CDR2 YYDKDF (reference sequence). The CDR3 runs to 15 residues. The CDR3 coding sequence is TGTGCCACCAGGAACTCCGGGACACCTAATCAGCCCCAGCATTTT. It translates to CATRNSGTPNQPQHF. Filled out from reference TRBV15 and TRBJ1-5, the complete variable domain reads DAMVIQNPRYQVTQFGKPVTLSCSQTLNHNVMYWYQQKSSQAPKLLFHYYDKDFNNEADTPDNFQSRRPNTSFCFLDIRSPGLGDTAMYLCATRNSGTPNQPQHFGDGTRLSIL.

The chain joins TRBV4-2 to TRBJ2-7, with D tentatively TRBD1 (6 bases). This CDR3 contains 15 residues. The V and J ends lost 0 bases and 5 bases respectively, with 14 bases between them. The germline gives CDR1 LGHNA, CDR2 YNFKEQ. CDR3 nucleotides: TGTGCCAGCAGCCAAGATTTGCAGGGGCTGAACGAGCAGTACTTC. Translating gives CASSQDLQGLNEQYF.

This chain uses TRBV27 with TRBJ2-1, with 8 bases identical to TRBD1. Germline CDR1 is MNHEY and CDR2 is SMNVEV (reference sequence). The CDR3 runs 11 residues. Trimming removed 8 bases from V and 6 bases from J; junction bases left unmatched: 0. The chain's CDR3 is CASGTGNEQFF. The CDR3 region has the DNA TGTGCCAGCGGGACAGGCAATGAGCAGTTCTTC.